Listed below are T cell receptor beta chains from one sample, sequenced in a study of CD8 T cells in ankylosing spondylitis. TCRdb analysed the 5' RACE reads with MiXCR anew, one entry per CDR3 protein. Here the sample spans roughly 250,000 distinct CDR3 sequences, 8.6% being singletons. Sequencing was carried out using blood, either unsorted or a sorted T cell fraction (not recorded which). These receptors originate from a male donor with ankylosing spondylitis or in good health (not recorded which). Each CDR3 is given with its conserved first and last residue. Each record gives: clone size, D gene, J gene, V gene, CDR3 DNA, CDR3 protein. D genes are given only for firm matches. The size field is filled for only some rows; it gives once, few, many or a size class.

medium-sized,-,TRBJ2-1,TRBV6-5,TGTGCCAGCAGTTATCTTGGGAGTGGGTTTTCCTACAATGAGCAGTTCTTC,CASSYLGSGFSYNEQFF
many,-,TRBJ1-1,TRBV12-3/TRBV12-4,TGTGCCAGCAGTTCGCGGGCATTTAACACTGAAGCTTTCTTT,CASSSRAFNTEAFF
-,-,TRBJ2-7,TRBV30,TGTGCCTGGACACGAACCAGTCTAAGCTCCTACGAGCAGTACTTC,CAWTRTSLSSYEQYF
few,-,TRBJ2-7,TRBV7-9,TGTGCCAGCGCCGAGGGTAACTCCTACGAGCAGTACTTC,CASAEGNSYEQYF
many,TRBD1,TRBJ2-3,TRBV20-1,TGCAGTGCTTGGGACAGGGGGAAGGGGGATACGCAGTATTTT,CSAWDRGKGDTQYF
-,TRBD2,TRBJ2-5,TRBV20-1,TGCAGTGCTCCTCCGCGCGGGGGGCGGGGGACCCAAGAGACCCAGTACTTC,CSAPPRGGRGTQETQYF
-,-,TRBJ1-5,TRBV20-1,TGCAGTGCTATGTCGGGGGCTCAGCCCCAGCATTTT,CSAMSGAQPQHF
many,-,TRBJ1-2,TRBV6-1,TGTGCCAGCAAGACTAACTATGGCTACACCTTC,CASKTNYGYTF
few,-,TRBJ2-5,TRBV5-5,TGTGCCAGCAGCTCGACCTGGGGGAGCGGGACCCAGTACTTC,CASSSTWGSGTQYF
many,-,TRBJ2-5,TRBV27,TGTGCCAGCAGTTTAGGATGGGGGCAAGAGACCCAGTACTTC,CASSLGWGQETQYF
few,-,TRBJ2-4,TRBV11-2,TGTGCCAGCATGGGAGGCAGTCTCAACATTCAGTACTTC,CASMGGSLNIQYF
many,TRBD2,TRBJ2-7,TRBV20-1,TGCAGTGCTAGGGGGCTTTCACTAGCGCGCGAGCAGTACTTC,CSARGLSLAREQYF
many,TRBD1,TRBJ2-1,TRBV5-1,TGCGCCAGCAGCCGCGACAGGGCGGCCTACAATGAGCAGTTCTTC,CASSRDRAAYNEQFF
-,-,TRBJ2-3,TRBV7-9,TGTGCCAGCAGTTCTCCCGGGACTGGCGGGCATACGCAGTATTTT,CASSSPGTGGHTQYF
few,-,TRBJ1-4,TRBV11-1,TGTGCCAGCAGCCCCGGGAGGGGTGTTGAAAAACTGTTTTTT,CASSPGRGVEKLFF
many,TRBD1,TRBJ2-3,TRBV29-1,TGCAGCGTTAGTCGCCGGGACAGGGGAGTCGATACGCAGTATTTT,CSVSRRDRGVDTQYF
-,TRBD1,TRBJ2-1,TRBV4-2,TGTGCCAGGGGCCCCGGGACAGTCTACAATGAGCAGTTCTTC,CARGPGTVYNEQFF
many,-,TRBJ2-3,TRBV30,TGTGCCTGGAGTACGGGGACAGATACGCAGTATTTT,CAWSTGTDTQYF
many,-,TRBJ2-2,TRBV5-1,TGCGCCAGCAGCTCTGCCGGGACCGGGGAGCTGTTTTTT,CASSSAGTGELFF
many,-,TRBJ2-7,TRBV19,TGTGCCAGTAGTACCACCGCCAGGGGAAACGAGCAGTACTTC,CASSTTARGNEQYF
many,-,TRBJ1-1,TRBV5-1,TGCGCCAGCAGCTTACAGACTATGGGGGTCACTGAAGCTTTCTTT,CASSLQTMGVTEAFF
few,TRBD1,TRBJ2-7,TRBV5-1,TGCGCCAGCAGCACGGGACAGTCCTTCGAGCAGTACTTC,CASSTGQSFEQYF
many,-,TRBJ2-1,TRBV10-3,TGTGCCATCAGTGACGAGGGACGGTCATACAATGAGCAGTTCTTC,CAISDEGRSYNEQFF
many,-,TRBJ2-2,TRBV11-2,TGTGCCAGCAGCTTACTGCAGGGGAGCGCCGGGGAGCTGTTTTTT,CASSLLQGSAGELFF
many,-,TRBJ2-1,TRBV20-1,TGCAGTAAACCCGGTGTAATGGGCAATGAGCAGTTCTTC,CSKPGVMGNEQFF
many,-,TRBJ2-5,TRBV27,TGTGCCAGCAGTTTACTGGGGCCCCAAGAGACCCAGTACTTC,CASSLLGPQETQYF
few,-,TRBJ1-6,TRBV12-3/TRBV12-4,TGTGCCAGCAGTTCCGGGGTCCTTTCCCTCCACTTT,CASSSGVLSLHF
many,TRBD2,TRBJ2-3,TRBV12-3/TRBV12-4,TGTGCCAGCAGTTTCAGAGCTAGCGGGGGGACTAGCACAGATACGCAGTATTTT,CASSFRASGGTSTDTQYF
-,TRBD2,TRBJ2-7,TRBV3-1,TGTGCCAGCAGCCGGGCGGGGGGGCCATACGAGCAGTACTTC,CASSRAGGPYEQYF
few,-,TRBJ2-1,TRBV30,TGTGCCTGGAGTGTATTGGTTATGGGTGAGCAGTTCTTC,CAWSVLVMGEQFF
few,-,TRBJ2-7,TRBV20-1,TGCAGTGCTAGAGGTAAAGGGGCCTACGAGCAGTACTTC,CSARGKGAYEQYF
-,TRBD2,TRBJ2-1,TRBV30,TGTGCCGGGGGGGGGGAGAGCTCCTACAATGAGCAGTTCTTC,CAGGGESSYNEQFF
-,-,TRBJ1-6,TRBV5-4,TGTGCCAGCAGGGAGGGGACATTAAATTCACCCCTCCACTTT,CASREGTLNSPLHF
many,TRBD2,TRBJ2-1,TRBV7-2,TGTGCCAGCAGCTTGTCCGGGACTAGCGGGAGTACTGAGCAGTTCTTC,CASSLSGTSGSTEQFF
many,TRBD2,TRBJ2-1,TRBV3-1,TGTGCCAGCGCGGCGGGGGGGTGGAATGAGCAGTTCTTC,CASAAGGWNEQFF
many,-,TRBJ2-1,TRBV20-1,TGCAGTGCTAGAGTGGCAGCGGCCGGCTCCTACAATGAGCAGTTCTTC,CSARVAAAGSYNEQFF
many,TRBD2,TRBJ2-5,TRBV3-1,TGTGCCAGCAGCCGGGGGGGAGAAGAGACCCAGTACTTC,CASSRGGEETQYF
-,-,TRBJ2-7,TRBV6-2/TRBV6-3,TGTGCCAGCAGTTACTCGAGAGGGAACGAGCAGTACTTC,CASSYSRGNEQYF
many,TRBD2,TRBJ2-5,TRBV9,TGTGCCAGCAGCGTAAGTCCTAGCGGGGTTCAAGAGACCCAGTACTTC,CASSVSPSGVQETQYF
many,-,TRBJ1-6,TRBV6-1,TGTGCCAGCAGAAAGGCAGGGAGGAATTCACCCCTCCACTTT,CASRKAGRNSPLHF